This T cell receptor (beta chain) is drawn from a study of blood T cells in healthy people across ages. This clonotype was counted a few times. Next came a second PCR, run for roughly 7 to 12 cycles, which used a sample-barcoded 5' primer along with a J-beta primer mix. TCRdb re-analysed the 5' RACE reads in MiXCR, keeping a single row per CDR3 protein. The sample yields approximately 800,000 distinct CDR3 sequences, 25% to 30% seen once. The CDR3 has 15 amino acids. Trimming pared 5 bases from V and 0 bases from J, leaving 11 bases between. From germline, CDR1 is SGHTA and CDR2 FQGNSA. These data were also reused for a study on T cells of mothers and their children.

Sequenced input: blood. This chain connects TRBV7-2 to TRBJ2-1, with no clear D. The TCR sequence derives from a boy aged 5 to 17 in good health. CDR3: CASSVDTTSYNEQFF. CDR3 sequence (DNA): TGTGCCAGCAGCGTAGACACAACCTCCTACAATGAGCAGTTCTTC.